One sample yielded the 20 T cell receptor beta chains listed below, sequenced in a study of beta chain features in type 1 diabetes. Expressed TCRB transcripts were sequenced, since all the RNA that had been isolated was reverse transcribed. Some clones are missing from TCRdb's copy, which holds only in-frame ones; the method was immunoSEQ multiplex PCR. The data hold about 150,000 clones, with 10% observed a single time. The sequenced sample consisted of naive CD4+ T cells from blood. These receptor sequences come from a young man in good health.

The gene calls are TRBV27 and TRBJ1-5, with 7 bases identical to TRBD1. The CDR3 length is 13 residues. The germline V gene has CDR1 MNHEY and CDR2 SMNVEV (reference sequence). V shed 9 bases and J 2 bases; nucleotides not matched to a gene: 4. CDR3 loop: CASRDRGNQPQHF. CDR3 nucleotides: TGTGCCAGTCGGGACAGAGGCAATCAGCCCCAGCATTTT.

There are a few counts of this clone. This chain joins TRBV30 and TRBJ1-6; 7 bases align to TRBD1. Germline V gives CDR1 GTSNPN, CDR2 SVGIG (reference sequence). With 1 base clipped from V and 8 bases from J, the junction kept 2 bases outside the gene matches. This CDR3 has 13 amino acids. CDR3 nucleotides: TGTGCCTGGAGTGAGGGGGCGTATTCACCCCTCCACTTT. Protein product: CAWSEGAYSPLHF.

In this sample, this clone turned up a few times. The chain couples TRBV7-6 to TRBJ2-5; D is possibly TRBD2 (6 bases). V was trimmed by 4 bases and J by 5 bases, leaving 11 bases between them. Germline CDR1 and CDR2: SGHVS and FNYEAQ. This CDR3 is 13 amino acids long. In DNA, the CDR3 is TGTGCCAGCAGCTCGACTAGGCGGGAGACCCAGTACTTC. This encodes CASSSTRRETQYF. The full variable domain, rest sourced from reference TRBV7-6 and TRBJ2-5, is GAGVSQSPRYKVTKRGQDVALRCDPISGHVSLYWYRQALGQGPEFLTYFNYEAQQDKSGLPNDRFSAERPEGSISTLTIQRTEQRDSAMYRCASSSTRRETQYFGPGTRLLVL.

This clone was seen only a few times. V and J are TRBV12-5 and TRBJ2-7; tentatively, D is TRBD1 (5 bases). V lost 4 bases to trimming and J lost 9 bases, with 22 bases between them. Germline lookup yields CDR1 LGHNT and CDR2 FRNRAP. There are 15 residues in the CDR3. The CDR3 DNA follows: TGTGCTAGTGGTTCGCTCTCCGACACGGGTCAGGGGCAGTACTTC. Protein product: CASGSLSDTGQGQYF.

The sample holds a few counts of this clone. The chain carries TRBV4-1 and TRBJ2-3; TRBD2 agrees at 9 bases. Germline V gene sequence: CDR1 MGHRA, CDR2 YSYEKL. This CDR3 spans 18 amino acids. V lost 0 bases, J lost 3 bases, and 10 bases stayed unmatched. For the CDR3, the DNA is TGCGCCAGCAGCCAAGATGACGTCCAAGCGGGGGGAACAGATACGCAGTATTTT. Its protein product is CASSQDDVQAGGTDTQYF.

This clone has more than one count but fewer than ten. V is TRBV7-9 and J is TRBJ2-3; weak D call: TRBD2 (6 bases). The V end was cut by 6 bases, the J end by 2 bases, with 15 bases between. Per the germline V gene, CDR1 is SEHNR and CDR2 is FQNEAQ (reference sequence). The CDR3 totals 15 residues. CDR3 bases: TGTGCCAGCAGTATAAGCGCGGGGCACACAGATACGCAGTATTTT. Encoded protein: CASSISAGHTDTQYF.

The V and J genes are TRBV4-2 and TRBJ1-5; D is possibly TRBD1 (6 bases). CDR1 is LGHNA, CDR2 YNFKEQ, per germline. The CDR3 sequence is 18 residues long. V was trimmed by 0 bases and J by 0 bases, leaving 15 bases between them. CDR3 in amino acids: CASSQDRAGAGSNQPQHF. The CDR3, as DNA: TGTGCCAGCAGCCAAGATAGGGCAGGGGCCGGTAGCAATCAGCCCCAGCATTTT.

This clone was seen a handful of times. V is TRBV6-6 and J is TRBJ1-2, with D unresolved. This CDR3 contains 11 residues. Germline assignment: CDR1 MNHNY and CDR2 SVGAGI (reference sequence). V was clipped by 2 bases and J by 4 bases, with 2 bases between them. The chain's CDR3 is CASSYLYGYTF. The CDR3 DNA sequence: TGTGCCAGCAGTTACCTCTATGGCTACACCTTC.

For the CDR3, the DNA is TGTGCCAGCAGACCTGCCGAGCGGACTAGCGGGACCGGGGAGCTGTTTTTT. It codes for CASRPAERTSGTGELFF. J is TRBJ2-2 and V is TRBV5-4; 11 nucleotides agree with TRBD2. V lost 5 bases to trimming and J lost 5 bases; unmatched junction nucleotides: 11. The CDR3 extends over 17 amino acids. Germline V gene data show CDR1 as SGHNT and CDR2 as YYREEE (reference sequence). Supplemented by reference TRBV5-4 and TRBJ2-2, the full variable domain reads ETGVTQSPTHLIKTRGQQVTLRCSSQSGHNTVSWYQQALGQGPQFIFQYYREEENGRGNFPPRFSGLQFPNYSSELNVNALELDDSALYLCASRPAERTSGTGELFFGEGSRLTVL.

V is TRBV30 and J is TRBJ2-7, with 10 nucleotides matching TRBD2. CDR1 GTSNPN and CDR2 SVGIG come from the germline V gene (reference sequence). CDR3 size: 12 residues. The ends lost 4 bases at V and 5 bases at J; junction bases unmatched: 2. The chain's CDR3 is CAWTGTSDEQYF. CDR3 sequence (DNA): TGTGCCTGGACCGGGACTAGCGACGAGCAGTACTTC.

The chain combines TRBV21-1 with TRBJ2-1; the D segment call TRBD2 is taken from the table without a DNA check. TRBV21-1 is deemed a pseudogene. The CDR3 length is 15 residues. The CDR3 coding sequence is TGTGCCAGCAGCGGGGGGGGAAAACAGCACAATGAGCAGTTCTTC. Amino acids: CASSGGGKQHNEQFF.

In this sample, this clone turned up a few times. This chain connects TRBV9 to TRBJ1-2, with 10 bases lining up with TRBD1. J was trimmed by 6 bases and V by 3 bases; bases with no gene match: 5. Per the germline V gene, CDR1 is SGDLS and CDR2 is YYNGEE. CDR3 length: 14 residues. The CDR3: CASSARTGGDGYTF. In DNA form, the CDR3 reads TGTGCCAGCAGCGCACGGACAGGGGGGGATGGCTACACCTTC.

The sample holds many counts of this clone. J is TRBJ2-1 and V is TRBV13; D gene unclear. Trimming cost V 5 bases and J 8 bases, with 7 bases left between them. Germline CDR1 reads PRHDT; CDR2 reads FYEKMQ (reference sequence). The length of the CDR3 is 11 residues. CDR3 sequence reads: CASSPRYEQFF. In DNA form, the CDR3 reads TGTGCCAGCAGCCCTAGGTATGAGCAGTTCTTC.

The V call is TRBV4-2, the J call TRBJ1-2; 8 nucleotides agree with TRBD1. CDR3 length: 16 amino acids. In germline, CDR1 is LGHNA, CDR2 YNFKEQ. V lost 0 bases and J lost 3; bases outside the gene matches: 6. CDR3 bases: TGTGCCAGCAGCCAAGAGAGACAGGGGCCTCACTATGGCTACACCTTC. Amino acids: CASSQERQGPHYGYTF.

This clone was seen many times. This chain links TRBV25-1 with TRBJ2-1; 8 nucleotides match TRBD1. The CDR3 loop spans 13 amino acids. V lost 7 bases to trimming and J lost 7 bases; unmatched junction nucleotides: 6. The V gene's germline CDR1 is MGHDK and CDR2 SYGVNS. The CDR3, as DNA: TGTGCCAGCACCCTGACAGGGGTGAATGAGCAGTTCTTC. Residues: CASTLTGVNEQFF.

This clone has a handful of counts. The V and J genes are TRBV9 and TRBJ2-1, with D perhaps TRBD2 (6 bases). V gave up 4 bases and J gave up 8 bases, with 16 bases separating them. CDR1 is SGDLS, CDR2 YYNGEE, per germline. The CDR3 runs 14 residues. Here the CDR3 reads CASSFVGSFDEQFF. CDR3 coding DNA: TGTGCCAGCAGCTTCGTCGGGAGTTTCGATGAGCAGTTCTTC.

The rearrangement joins TRBV7-2 to TRBJ2-2; a possible D gene is TRBD1 (5 bases). CDR1 is SGHTA and CDR2 is FQGNSA in the germline V gene. Trimming pared 4 bases from V and 5 bases from J, leaving 14 bases between. The length of the CDR3 is 15 residues. CDR3 sequence (DNA): TGTGCCAGCAGCTCCCGACAGTCCGATACCGGGGAGCTGTTTTTT. Translation: CASSSRQSDTGELFF.

V usage is TRBV7-2 and J usage is TRBJ2-5; 8 nucleotides agree with TRBD2. CDR3 size: 17 residues. CDR1 and CDR2 (germline): SGHTA, FQGNSA. The V and J ends lost 5 bases and 2 bases, in that order; junction bases with no gene match: 13. CDR3 amino acids: CASSTRGRGVGQETQYF. CDR3 nucleotide sequence: TGTGCCAGCAGCACGCGAGGGCGGGGGGTTGGGCAAGAGACCCAGTACTTC.

In its sample, this clone was seen a few times. Written as DNA, the CDR3 is TGTGCCAGCAGCCTAATAAGACAGGGAGGCTACAATGAGCAGTTCTTC. Translating gives CASSLIRQGGYNEQFF. The V call is TRBV4-2, the J call TRBJ2-1, with D maybe TRBD1 (7 bases). V lost 4 bases and J lost 3, with 16 bases in between. There are 16 residues in the CDR3. Per germline, CDR1 LGHNA and CDR2 YNFKEQ.

This clone was seen a few times. V and J are TRBV6-1 and TRBJ1-6; 10 nucleotides line up with TRBD1. This CDR3 has 15 amino acids. Germline V CDR1 and CDR2: MNHNS, SASEGT. V trimming: 3 bases; J trimming: 7 bases; junction bases outside the gene matches: 3. CDR3 sequence reads: CASSEDRGGNSPLHF. In nucleotides, the CDR3 is TGTGCCAGCAGTGAGGACAGGGGGGGGAATTCACCCCTCCACTTT.